Listed below are T cell receptor beta chains from one sample, sequenced in a study of T cells in Graves' hyperthyroidism and ophthalmopathy. TCRdb recomputed calls from the multiplex PCR reads with MiXCR, one row per CDR3 protein. The table has more than 650,000 distinct CDR3 sequences, 14% seen once. Input material: blood. The origin of the receptors is a woman under 30 with Graves' hyperthyroidism. The CDR3 runs from the conserved cysteine through the conserved F or W. Fields, in order: CDR3 DNA, CDR3 protein, D gene, V gene, clone size, J gene. D genes are given only for firm matches. Expanded clones are given a class, and other clones once, few, many or no size at all.

CDR3nt: TGTGCCAGCAGCGGAGACAGGGTCTCCTACAATGAGCAGTTCTTC
CDR3aa: CASSGDRVSYNEQFF
d_gene: TRBD1
v_gene: TRBV9
abundance: few
j_gene: TRBJ2-1

CDR3nt: TGTGCCAGCAGCATATCCCCTTACGAGCAGTACTTC
CDR3aa: CASSISPYEQYF
d_gene: .
v_gene: TRBV5-6
abundance: .
j_gene: TRBJ2-7

CDR3nt: TGTGCCAGCACCAGGACATTTAACATGAACACTGAAGCTTTCTTT
CDR3aa: CASTRTFNMNTEAFF
d_gene: .
v_gene: TRBV7-8
abundance: many
j_gene: TRBJ1-1

CDR3nt: TGTGCCAGCAGTTTAAGTTACGGGGCCGCCTATAATTCACCCCTCCACTTT
CDR3aa: CASSLSYGAAYNSPLHF
d_gene: .
v_gene: TRBV12-3/TRBV12-4
abundance: few
j_gene: TRBJ1-6

CDR3nt: TGTGCCAGCAGTTTACTTAGGGGCCGGGAGACCCAGTACTTC
CDR3aa: CASSLLRGRETQYF
d_gene: .
v_gene: TRBV12-3/TRBV12-4
abundance: .
j_gene: TRBJ2-5

CDR3nt: TGTGCCAGCAGCCCCTCCGTTGCGGGGGCTATAGATACGCAGTATTTT
CDR3aa: CASSPSVAGAIDTQYF
d_gene: .
v_gene: TRBV11-2
abundance: few
j_gene: TRBJ2-3

CDR3nt: TGTGCCAGTAGTATAGCTGTCGGCGAACGGTATCAGCCCCAGCATTTT
CDR3aa: CASSIAVGERYQPQHF
d_gene: .
v_gene: TRBV19
abundance: .
j_gene: TRBJ1-5

CDR3nt: TGTGCCAGCTCACCAGTGGGAAGGGGAACGGGTCGCAATGAGCAGTTCTTC
CDR3aa: CASSPVGRGTGRNEQFF
d_gene: .
v_gene: TRBV18
abundance: .
j_gene: TRBJ2-1

CDR3nt: TGTGCCAGCAGCTTGGTGACCTGGTACCAAGAGACCCAGTACTTC
CDR3aa: CASSLVTWYQETQYF
d_gene: .
v_gene: TRBV5-6
abundance: few
j_gene: TRBJ2-5

CDR3nt: TGTGCCAGCTCGTCCACGGAGACCCAGTACTTC
CDR3aa: CASSSTETQYF
d_gene: .
v_gene: TRBV18
abundance: many
j_gene: TRBJ2-5

CDR3nt: TGCAGTGCCAGAGCGACCGACAGGGGGCTAATGACTGAAGCTTTCTTT
CDR3aa: CSARATDRGLMTEAFF
d_gene: TRBD1
v_gene: TRBV20-1
abundance: .
j_gene: TRBJ1-1

CDR3nt: TGTGCCAGCAGTTACAGCCGTGAGCAGTTCTTC
CDR3aa: CASSYSREQFF
d_gene: .
v_gene: TRBV6-2/TRBV6-3
abundance: .
j_gene: TRBJ2-1

CDR3nt: TGTGCCTGGAGTGAACTAGCGGGAGAGAGCGAGCAGTACTTC
CDR3aa: CAWSELAGESEQYF
d_gene: TRBD2
v_gene: TRBV30
abundance: .
j_gene: TRBJ2-7

CDR3nt: TGCAGTGTCACCGTGCGACTAGCGGACACCGGGGAGCTGTTTTTT
CDR3aa: CSVTVRLADTGELFF
d_gene: TRBD2
v_gene: TRBV20-1
abundance: .
j_gene: TRBJ2-2

CDR3nt: TGTGCCGCTTCCAGGGACAGATACGGGGGTGAGCAGTACTTC
CDR3aa: CAASRDRYGGEQYF
d_gene: .
v_gene: TRBV13
abundance: .
j_gene: TRBJ2-7

CDR3nt: TGTGCCAGCAGTGAAGGCGGAGCCTACGAGCAGTACTTC
CDR3aa: CASSEGGAYEQYF
d_gene: .
v_gene: TRBV6-1
abundance: many
j_gene: TRBJ2-7

CDR3nt: TGTGCCAGCAGCCCAGTAAAGGGGGCGATTGGAAACACCATATATTTT
CDR3aa: CASSPVKGAIGNTIYF
d_gene: TRBD1
v_gene: TRBV7-8
abundance: .
j_gene: TRBJ1-3

CDR3nt: TGCAGCGTTCGCGGCTGGACTAGCGGGAGGGCCGGGACAGATACGCAGTATTTT
CDR3aa: CSVRGWTSGRAGTDTQYF
d_gene: TRBD2
v_gene: TRBV29-1
abundance: few
j_gene: TRBJ2-3

CDR3nt: TGTGCCAGCAGCCCTTGGACAGGGAAAGAGACCCAGTACTTC
CDR3aa: CASSPWTGKETQYF
d_gene: TRBD1
v_gene: TRBV7-8
abundance: .
j_gene: TRBJ2-5

CDR3nt: TGTGCCAGCAGTTACTCTCATGTGACCGCGGGACAGGGGTACGAGCAGTACTTC
CDR3aa: CASSYSHVTAGQGYEQYF
d_gene: TRBD1
v_gene: TRBV6-5
abundance: few
j_gene: TRBJ2-7

CDR3nt: TGTGCCAGCACCGAGGCGGCTGAAGCTTTCTTT
CDR3aa: CASTEAAEAFF
d_gene: .
v_gene: TRBV6-2/TRBV6-3
abundance: many
j_gene: TRBJ1-1

CDR3nt: TGTGCCAGCAGCTTAGGACAGGGGTTCGACAATGAGCAGTTCTTC
CDR3aa: CASSLGQGFDNEQFF
d_gene: TRBD1
v_gene: TRBV7-9
abundance: many
j_gene: TRBJ2-1